This record looks at one T cell receptor (beta chain) sequence and its context. The target antigen is unknown. Here immunoSEQ multiplex PCR was the method, and the copy in TCRdb shows in-frame clones only, minus some. Of 5,500 to 6,500 clones detected, 80% appear once; the ten largest clones hold approximately 5.8%. These data originate in a study of immune evolution from preneoplasia to lung adenocarcinoma. Patient tissue came from resections in Japan or China, 2014–2017. Histologic diagnosis was independently verified by two lung pathologists. General study findings and limits: Later-stage lesions appeared to have more T cells, more diversity, less clonality. Highest clonality occurred in KRAS-mutant, not EGFR-mutant or double wild-type, nodules.

Sequencing was carried out using FFPE minimally invasive lung adenocarcinoma tissue. The TCR sequence derives from a person aged 50 or older with lung adenocarcinoma.

The CDR3 here is CATLGGMNTEAFF. CDR3 nucleotides: TGTGCCACCCTTGGCGGCATGAACACTGAAGCTTTCTTT. The chain combines TRBV25-1 with TRBJ1-1; D gene ambiguous. Trimming left V 10 bases short and J 0 bases short, with 12 bases between. Germline-derived CDR1 and CDR2 are MGHDK and SYGVNS. CDR3 length equals 13 residues.